A single T cell receptor beta chain is shown here with its context. The data were taken from a study of early T cells in non-severe SARS-CoV-2 infection. TCRdb redid the calling of the 5' RACE reads with MiXCR, one entry per CDR3 protein. The data show about 53,000 distinct CDR3 sequences, with around 12% seen just once and just over 2.5% held by the top ten. This specimen consisted of whole blood, obtained at baseline. The receptor comes from an adult who was a healthcare worker with PCR-confirmed SARS-CoV-2 infection or an uninfected control (not recorded which).

In DNA form, the CDR3 reads TGTGCCAGCAGCTTAGTGATTGGACTAGCGGGAGGGCCCCACGAGCAGTACTTC. This codes for CASSLVIGLAGGPHEQYF. The chain carries TRBV7-2 and TRBJ2-7; 15 nucleotides agree with TRBD2. This CDR3 has 18 residues. Germline V gene sequence: CDR1 SGHTA, CDR2 FQGNSA. The V gene end was trimmed by 1 base and the J gene end by 5 bases; junction bases not matched to a gene: 9.